This T cell receptor beta chain was retrieved from a study of blood T cells in healthy people across ages. Overall study findings and caveats: In the absence of known donor CMV status, changes in expanded clonotypes were possibly confounded.

There are a few counts of this clonotype. What it binds is unknown. The junction does not match germline at one end; this may be a read error. The second PCR ran about 6 to 11 cycles with a sample-barcoded 5' primer and J-beta primers. TCRdb used MiXCR to reprocess the 5' RACE reads, holding one entry per CDR3 protein. The table includes about 1.8 million distinct CDR3 sequences, 49% detected once. In germline, CDR1 is SSHAT, CDR2 FNYEAQ (reference sequence). The CDR3 totals 13 residues. The specimen sequenced was blood. The TCR comes from a woman in her forties in good health. This sequence joins TRBV7-7 and TRBJ2-1; unclear D gene. The CDR3 region has the DNA TGTGCTAGCAGCCGTGAGCTGTGGAATGAGCAGTTCTTC. Translated, it gives CASSRELWNEQFF.